This record concerns one T cell receptor beta chain sequence. Its binding antigen is unknown. Nothing much larger sits one base from this clone, and base qualities are not available. The CDR3 contains 14 residues, cysteine and phenylalanine counted. Only the CDR3 portion is preserved as DNA: 42 bases, with reading frame beginning at the first base. CDR1 and CDR2 were assigned from the germline V gene as SGHAT and FQNNGV. V is pruned by 1 base and J by 4 bases, leaving 3 bases of the junction without a gene match. The sample is drawn from a study of blood T cell repertoires in COVID-19 (TCRdb year 2020). About the investigation overall: Samples covering the acute and convalescent phases of COVID-19 were provided by collaborators in the United States, Italy and Spain. The prospective study material was composed of cDNA or gDNA derived from T cells, B-cell-depleted T cells, or PBMCs. Sample metadata almost always included a de-identified subject ID, COVID-19 status, age in years and sex. Samples were obtained from the ongoing ImmuneRACE study (first 160 participants) and from 950 to 1,500 subjects provided by 6 global collaborators. Where HLA class I and class II types were available, the types were taken from metadata supplied by the sample provider, not from assay-based typing. The repertoires were released in a freely available public database meant as a resource for research on the immune response to SARS-CoV-2. Subjects who had been exposed to COVID-19, were actively infected with it, or had recovered from it provided the deeply sampled blood TCRbeta repertoires that made up the dataset. Results the study describes overall, beyond this receptor: How much clinical and demographic metadata was included differed by source and by participant, and the metadata was provided uncurated.

A second Seattle source provided samples from volunteer blood donors who had recovered from COVID-19. Whole blood was collected in K2EDTA tubes by collaborating institutions according to the institutions' own protocols. Collaborator samples were shipped for TCRbeta analysis as frozen whole blood, isolated PBMCs, or DNA extracted from either sample type. The immunoSEQ Assay, a bias-controlled multiplex PCR, was used to amplify TCRbeta CDR3 regions from genomic DNA. For the original study's pipeline: The number of nucleated cells in each sample was estimated by amplification of reference gene primers within the assay. To quantify the absolute abundance of each unique TCRbeta CDR3 rearrangement, sequence reads were collapsed and filtered. For each sample, productive Simpson clonality was calculated by taking the square root of Simpson's diversity index across productive rearrangements. Sourced from immuneACCESS, this table was stored by TCRdb with only in-frame sequences that have V and J called. A share of the clones is absent; for the studies checked, an unresolved V gene accounts for under half, and the remainder has no known explanation. That table gives V, J and clone size, and the DNA gave D and trimming. The sample contains roughly 220,000 clones, approximately 85% of them found a single time. In total, the top ten clones hold 2.9% of the sample.

This clonotype was obtained from a man between 50 and 59 years old who had recovered from COVID-19. This receptor chain uses TRBV11-2 and TRBJ2-7, with 8 bases aligning to TRBD1. The specimen sequenced was peripheral blood. At the DNA level, the sequence is TGTGCCAGCAGCTTAGGGACAGGGACATACGAGCAGTACTTC. The resulting protein is CASSLGTGTYEQYF.